These 24 T cell receptor beta chains share one sample of origin, sequenced in a study of shared clonotypes between healthy human individuals (dated by TCRdb to about 2020). Library preparation employed the immunoSEQ multiplex PCR assay. TCRdb took over this immuneACCESS table, retaining in-frame rearrangements with V and J assigned. Such tables are incomplete; in checked studies, under half of the missing clones stem from an unresolved V gene, and the remainder is unexplained. The sample profile shows approximately 980,000 clones; more than 75% of them were found once. Approximately 1.5% of the sample lies in the top ten. Sequencing used memory CD4+ T cells sorted from blood. The label giving this sample's cell subset or site can be read as: CD45RA-negative fraction. These receptors all come from a man in his late teens or twenties in good health.

In this sample, this clone turned up a few times. The genes are TRBV6-5 and TRBJ1-1, with D possibly being TRBD1 (5 bases). The CDR3 has 15 residues. CDR1 and CDR2 (germline): MNHEY, SVGAGI. Trimming stripped 2 bases from V and 0 bases from J, with 10 bases between. The CDR3 here is CASSYQTGMNTEAFF. In DNA form, the CDR3 reads TGTGCCAGCAGTTACCAAACAGGAATGAACACTGAAGCTTTCTTT.

CDR3 sequence: CAWSIRETQYF. The CDR3 bases are TGTGCCTGGAGCATCCGAGAGACCCAGTACTTC. V and J are TRBV30 and TRBJ2-5; D is unresolved. V was trimmed by 3 bases and J by 4 bases, leaving 6 bases between them. This CDR3 spans 11 amino acids. The germline V gene has CDR1 GTSNPN and CDR2 SVGIG (reference sequence).

About this clone: In the same sample, other DNA sequences code for this CDR3. The chain joins TRBV5-4 to TRBJ2-7; D is possibly TRBD1 (5 bases). Germline V gene lookup returns CDR1 SGHNT and CDR2 YYREEE (reference sequence). The CDR3 is 14 residues long. Trimming removed 4 bases at V and 0 bases at J, with 11 bases between. The CDR3 spells CASSRRQGSYEQYF. In DNA, the CDR3 is TGTGCCAGCAGCCGTAGGCAGGGCTCCTACGAGCAGTACTTC.

The J gene is TRBJ2-3, the V gene TRBV27; D is perhaps TRBD2 (6 bases). Per germline, CDR1 MNHEY and CDR2 SMNVEV (reference sequence). The CDR3 runs 14 residues. The V end was cut by 11 bases, the J end by 2 bases, with 17 bases between. CDR3 sequence (DNA): TGTGCCGCGCGGGGACTCAAAATCACAGATACGCAGTATTTT. Its protein product is CAARGLKITDTQYF.

This clone has only a few counts. This chain connects TRBV9 to TRBJ2-1; TRBD2 aligns across 7 bases. V gave up 1 base and J gave up 6 bases; unmatched junction bases: 7. The germline V gene has CDR1 SGDLS and CDR2 YYNGEE. The CDR3 loop spans 15 amino acids. In DNA form, the CDR3 reads TGTGCCAGCAGCGTAATGGCGGGAGTGGGCAATGAGCAGTTCTTC. Its translation: CASSVMAGVGNEQFF.

This chain uses TRBV7-2 with TRBJ1-5, with a possible D match to TRBD1 (6 bases). Germline CDR1 reads SGHTA; CDR2 reads FQGNSA. The V and J ends lost 1 base and 4 bases respectively, with 11 bases between them. The CDR3 loop spans 15 amino acids. CDR3 amino acids: CASSLDWTVNQPQHF. In nucleotides, the CDR3 is TGTGCCAGCAGCTTAGATTGGACAGTAAATCAGCCCCAGCATTTT.

V gene TRBV6-6 combines with J gene TRBJ2-5, with 8 positions matching TRBD1. CDR3 length equals 14 residues. The J segment lost 5 bases and the V segment lost 7 bases, leaving 9 bases of the junction unmatched. Germline V lookup: CDR1 MNHNY, CDR2 SVGAGI (reference sequence). CDR3 in amino acids: CASTGAGGRETQYF. CDR3 bases: TGTGCCAGCACTGGCGCAGGGGGCAGGGAGACCCAGTACTTC.

With respect to this clone: Other nucleotide sequences from this sample produce the same CDR3. The chain couples TRBV2 to TRBJ2-3; D gene uncertain. Germline V gene sequence: CDR1 SNHLY, CDR2 FYNNEI. Between the trimmed V and J ends, which lost 3 bases and 6 bases, there was a span of 7 bases. This CDR3 spans 12 amino acids. For the CDR3, the DNA is TGTGCCAGCAGTGACTTGGGGGATACGCAGTATTTT. It specifies CASSDLGDTQYF.

The J gene is TRBJ1-6, the V gene TRBV5-1, with 10 bases aligning to TRBD1. This CDR3 has 16 amino acids. Trimming took 0 bases from V and 13 from J; bases not matched to a gene: 10. Germline CDR1 reads SGHRS; CDR2 reads YFSETQ. The CDR3 region has the DNA TGCGCCAGCAGCTTGGGGGGACAGGGGCCTAGCTCGCCCCTCCACTTT. As protein: CASSLGGQGPSSPLHF.

The rearrangement links TRBV15 to TRBJ2-1; D perhaps matches TRBD2 (7 bases). The CDR3 extends over 16 amino acids. V lost 0 bases and J lost 9, with 18 bases in between. CDR1 is LNHNV, CDR2 YYDKDF, per germline (reference sequence). In nucleotides, the CDR3 is TGTGCCACCAGCAGAGATTGGGGGGGTTTACAGGGTGAGCAGTTCTTC. Protein: CATSRDWGGLQGEQFF.

This rearrangement joins TRBV2 to TRBJ2-3, with 9 bases fitting TRBD2. Per the germline V gene, CDR1 is SNHLY and CDR2 is FYNNEI. The length of the CDR3 is 17 residues. The trim removed 0 bases at V and 1 base at J, leaving 5 bases unmatched. The CDR3 DNA reads TGTGCCAGCAGTGAAGCCTTTTTAGCGGGGGGCACAGATACGCAGTATTTT. It codes for CASSEAFLAGGTDTQYF.

The chain is built from TRBV5-4 and TRBJ2-5; 7 bases are shared with TRBD2. Germline loops: CDR1 SGHNT, CDR2 YYREEE (reference sequence). V was clipped by 0 bases and J by 5 bases; unmatched bases: 10. The CDR3 is 16 amino acids. CDR3 nucleotide sequence: TGTGCCAGCAGCTTGGCCGCGGGAGCCCCCCGGGAGACCCAGTACTTC. This sequence encodes CASSLAAGAPRETQYF.

The chain employs TRBV6-6 and TRBJ2-7; 7 nucleotides align to TRBD2. V trimming: 0 bases; J trimming: 3 bases; junction bases outside the gene matches: 2. Germline CDR1 and CDR2: MNHNY and SVGAGI (reference sequence). The CDR3 is made up of 14 amino acids. CDR3 region: CASSYSTSSYEQYF. The CDR3 coding sequence is TGTGCCAGCAGTTACTCGACTAGCAGCTACGAGCAGTACTTC.

The sample holds a few counts of this clone. V gene TRBV29-1 combines with J gene TRBJ2-1; the match to TRBD2 covers 7 bases. Germline trimming cut 4 bases from V and 6 bases from J; bases unmatched to any gene: 6. The length of the CDR3 is 13 residues. From germline, CDR1 is SQVTM and CDR2 ANQGSEA. The CDR3 protein is CSVGGGSVNEQFF. The DNA of the CDR3 is TGCAGCGTTGGGGGGGGATCGGTCAATGAGCAGTTCTTC.

This clone showed up many times. The chain combines TRBV7-8 with TRBJ2-7; TRBD1 might be the D (6 bases). V was pared by 6 bases and J by 7 bases, with 19 bases between. Looked up from germline, CDR1 is SGHVS and CDR2 is FQNEAQ. This CDR3 contains 14 residues. The CDR3 nucleotides read TGTGCCAGCAGAGTGAATGTGGGGGCCGGGGAGCAGTACTTC. Amino acid sequence: CASRVNVGAGEQYF.

The chain recombines TRBV7-9 with TRBJ2-5, with TRBD1 matching over 7 bases. The CDR3 covers 15 residues. Per germline, CDR1 SEHNR and CDR2 FQNEAQ (reference sequence). The V segment lost 5 bases and the J segment 5 bases; nucleotides outside the gene matches: 11. CDR3 sequence reads: CASSPEDRREETQYF. CDR3 in DNA: TGTGCCAGCAGCCCCGAGGACAGGAGAGAGGAGACCCAGTACTTC.

The rearrangement joins TRBV19 to TRBJ1-2; D not certain. The V end was cut by 3 bases, the J end by 2 bases, with 7 bases between. The CDR3 has 13 amino acids. Germline lookup yields CDR1 LNHDA and CDR2 SQIVND (reference sequence). The CDR3 sequence is CASSMKVNYGYTF. The DNA of the CDR3 is TGTGCCAGTAGTATGAAGGTGAACTATGGCTACACCTTC.

The chain combines TRBV28 with TRBJ2-2; perhaps D is TRBD1 or TRBD2 (5 bases each). Trimming shortened V by 7 bases and J by 2 bases, and 14 bases separated the two germline ends. The CDR3 is 15 residues long. Per germline, CDR1 MDHEN and CDR2 SYDVKM. The CDR3 bases are TGTGCCAGCATAACGGGGCAGCACAACACCGGGGAGCTGTTTTTT. Encoded protein: CASITGQHNTGELFF.

This clone was picked up a small number of times. The chain uses TRBV19 and TRBJ2-2; weak D call: TRBD1 (6 bases). CDR1 and CDR2 from the germline V gene are LNHDA and SQIVND (reference sequence). This CDR3 region has 15 residues. The V end lost 6 bases, the J end lost 7 bases, and 18 bases lay between the germline ends. For the CDR3, the DNA is TGTGCCAGTAGGACTGGGCAGGGGTATGTCGGGGAGCTGTTTTTT. It yields the protein CASRTGQGYVGELFF.

V and J are TRBV19 and TRBJ1-2; D is ambiguous. CDR1 is LNHDA, CDR2 SQIVND, per germline (reference sequence). V lost 1 base to trimming and J lost 4 bases, with 13 bases between them. The CDR3 is made up of 15 amino acids. Written as DNA, the CDR3 is TGTGCCAGTAGTATAGTCGGCTCGTCAAGCTATGGCTACACCTTC. Amino acids: CASSIVGSSSYGYTF.

The V gene is TRBV7-2, the J gene TRBJ1-5, with 7 nucleotides matching TRBD1. V was clipped by 5 bases and J by 3 bases; unmatched bases: 7. Germline assignment: CDR1 SGHTA and CDR2 FQGNSA. The CDR3 length is 15 residues. CDR3 region: CASSQYRGANQPQHF. CDR3 DNA: TGTGCCAGCAGCCAGTACAGGGGAGCCAATCAGCCCCAGCATTTT.

As DNA, the CDR3 is TGTGCCAGCAGCTTAGTAGGGGACAGTAGCCCCTATGGCTACACCTTC. This gives the protein CASSLVGDSSPYGYTF. V and J are TRBV11-3 and TRBJ1-2, with TRBD1 matching 7 bases. V shed 1 base and J 4 bases; nucleotides not matched to a gene: 9. CDR3 length: 16 amino acids. Germline-derived CDR1 and CDR2 are SGHNT and YENEEA.

This clone has a single count. The chain has TRBV5-4 and TRBJ2-1; D possibly corresponds to TRBD1 (6 bases). V gave up 2 bases and J gave up 5 bases, with 8 bases separating them. Germline CDR1 is SGHNT and CDR2 is YYREEE (reference sequence). This CDR3 spans 13 amino acids. The CDR3 loop is CASSFWTDNEQFF. As DNA, the CDR3 is TGTGCCAGCAGCTTTTGGACAGACAATGAGCAGTTCTTC.

CDR3 nucleotide sequence: TGTGCCAGCAGTTCCGTTTACCTCGGAAATCAGCCCCAGCATTTT. This sequence encodes CASSSVYLGNQPQHF. V is TRBV6-5 and J is TRBJ1-5, with no clear D. Trimming removed 4 bases at V and 4 bases at J, with 14 bases between. CDR3 length: 15 residues. CDR1 and CDR2 from the germline V gene are MNHEY and SVGAGI.